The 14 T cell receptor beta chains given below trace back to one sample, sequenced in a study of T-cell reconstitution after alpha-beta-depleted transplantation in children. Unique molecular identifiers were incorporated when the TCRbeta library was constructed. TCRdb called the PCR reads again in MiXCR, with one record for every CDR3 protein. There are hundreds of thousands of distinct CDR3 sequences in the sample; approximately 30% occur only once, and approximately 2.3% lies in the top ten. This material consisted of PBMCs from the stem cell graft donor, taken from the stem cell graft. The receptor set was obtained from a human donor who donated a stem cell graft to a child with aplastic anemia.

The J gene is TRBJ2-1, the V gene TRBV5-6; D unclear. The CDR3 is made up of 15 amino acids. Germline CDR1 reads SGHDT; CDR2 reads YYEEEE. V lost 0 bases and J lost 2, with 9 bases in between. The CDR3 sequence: CASSLAWFTYNEQFF. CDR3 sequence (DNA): TGTGCCAGCAGCTTGGCTTGGTTCACCTACAATGAGCAGTTCTTC.

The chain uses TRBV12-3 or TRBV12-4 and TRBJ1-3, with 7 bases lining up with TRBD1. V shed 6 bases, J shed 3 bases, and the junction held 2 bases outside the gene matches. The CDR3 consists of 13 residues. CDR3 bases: TGTGCCAGCAGCAACAGGGGTGGAAACACCATATATTTT. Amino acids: CASSNRGGNTIYF.

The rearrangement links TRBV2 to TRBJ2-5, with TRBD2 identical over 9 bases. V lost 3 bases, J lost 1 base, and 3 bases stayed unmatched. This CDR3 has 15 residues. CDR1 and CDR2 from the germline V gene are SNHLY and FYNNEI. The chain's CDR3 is CASSDLAGRQETQYF. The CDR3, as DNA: TGTGCCAGCAGTGACCTAGCGGGACGCCAAGAGACCCAGTACTTC.

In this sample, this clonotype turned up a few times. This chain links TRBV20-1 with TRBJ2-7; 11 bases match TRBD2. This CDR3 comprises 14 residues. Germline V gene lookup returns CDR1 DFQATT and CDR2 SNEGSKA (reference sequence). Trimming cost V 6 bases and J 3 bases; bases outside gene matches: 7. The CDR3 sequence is CSAGPGLADYEQYF. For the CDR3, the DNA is TGCAGTGCCGGACCGGGACTAGCGGACTACGAGCAGTACTTC.

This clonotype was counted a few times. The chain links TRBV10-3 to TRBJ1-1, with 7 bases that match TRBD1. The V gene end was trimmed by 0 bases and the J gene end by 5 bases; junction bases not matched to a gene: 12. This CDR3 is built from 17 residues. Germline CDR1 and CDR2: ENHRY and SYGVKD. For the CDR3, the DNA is TGTGCCATCAGTGAGTCTTCGGGGAGGGGGCCAGGGACTGAAGCTTTCTTT. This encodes CAISESSGRGPGTEAFF.

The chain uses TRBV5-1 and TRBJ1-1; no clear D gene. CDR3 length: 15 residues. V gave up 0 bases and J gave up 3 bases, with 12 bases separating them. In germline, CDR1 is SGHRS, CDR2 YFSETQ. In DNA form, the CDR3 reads TGCGCCAGCAGCTTGGTGAGCCCGCGGGACACTGAAGCTTTCTTT. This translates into CASSLVSPRDTEAFF.

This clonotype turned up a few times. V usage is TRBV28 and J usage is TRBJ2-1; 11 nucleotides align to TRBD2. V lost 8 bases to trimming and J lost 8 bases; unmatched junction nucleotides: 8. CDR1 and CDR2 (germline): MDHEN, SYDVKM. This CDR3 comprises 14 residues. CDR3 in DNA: TGTGCCAGCGCTACTAGCGGGAGAGGGGATGAGCAGTTCTTC. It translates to CASATSGRGDEQFF.

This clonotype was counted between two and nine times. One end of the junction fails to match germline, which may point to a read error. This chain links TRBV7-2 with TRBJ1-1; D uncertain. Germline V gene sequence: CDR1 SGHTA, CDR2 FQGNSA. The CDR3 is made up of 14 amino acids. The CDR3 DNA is TGTGCCAGCAGCCGAATGCCCCTGAACGCTGAAGCTTTCTTT. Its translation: CASSRMPLNAEAFF.

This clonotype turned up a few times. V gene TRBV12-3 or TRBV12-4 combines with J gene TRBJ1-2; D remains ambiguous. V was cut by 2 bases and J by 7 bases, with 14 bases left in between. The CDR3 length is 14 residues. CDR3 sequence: CASSLPGLAAGYTF. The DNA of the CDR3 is TGTGCCAGCAGTTTACCGGGCCTGGCGGCTGGCTACACCTTC.

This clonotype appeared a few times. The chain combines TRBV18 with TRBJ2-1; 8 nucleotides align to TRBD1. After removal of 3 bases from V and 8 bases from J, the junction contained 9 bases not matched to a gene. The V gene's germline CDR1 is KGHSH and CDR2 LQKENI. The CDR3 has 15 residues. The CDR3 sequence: CASSPSQGARDEQFF. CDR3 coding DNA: TGTGCCAGCTCACCCTCCCAGGGGGCGCGGGATGAGCAGTTCTTC.

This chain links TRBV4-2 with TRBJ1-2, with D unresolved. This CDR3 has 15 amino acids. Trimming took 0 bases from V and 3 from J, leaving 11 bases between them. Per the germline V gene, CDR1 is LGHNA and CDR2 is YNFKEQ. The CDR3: CASSQELGFDYGYTF. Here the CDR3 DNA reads TGTGCCAGCAGCCAAGAATTAGGGTTTGACTATGGCTACACCTTC.

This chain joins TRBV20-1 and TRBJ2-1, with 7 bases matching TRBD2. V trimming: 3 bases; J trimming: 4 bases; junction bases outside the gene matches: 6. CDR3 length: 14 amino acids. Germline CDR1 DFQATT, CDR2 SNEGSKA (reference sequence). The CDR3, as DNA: TGCAGTGCTAGTTTGGGGAGGGCTTACAATGAGCAGTTCTTC. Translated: CSASLGRAYNEQFF.

The CDR3 sequence: CASSLTGPGTQTYEQYV. The CDR3 bases are TGTGCCAGCAGTTTGACGGGCCCGGGGACACAGACCTACGAGCAGTACGTC. The chain couples TRBV12-3 or TRBV12-4 to TRBJ2-7, with D perhaps matching TRBD1 (6 bases). CDR3 length equals 17 residues. Trimming left V 3 bases short and J 2 bases short, with 20 bases between.

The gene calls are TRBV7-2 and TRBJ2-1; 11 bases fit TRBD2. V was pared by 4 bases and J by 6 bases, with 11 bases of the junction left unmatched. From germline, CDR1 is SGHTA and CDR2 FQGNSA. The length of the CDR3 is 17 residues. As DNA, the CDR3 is TGTGCCAGCAGCTCAGGAAGAGGGCTAGCGGGAGGCAATGAGCAGTTCTTC. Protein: CASSSGRGLAGGNEQFF.